Included here is one TCR beta chain sequence, with context. The antigen is undetermined. This sample was included in a study of cytomegalovirus exposure and HLA in healthy donors. Whole-study context: Unique TCRs numbering around 80 million, obtained from HLA-typed donors, made up an early data release. Among the 300 to 400 donors who were genotyped, over 70% fell in the genetic ancestry cluster that is associated with self-reported Caucasian donors.

V dropped 4 bases and J dropped 4 bases, with 28 bases sitting between them. CDR1 is MNHEY and CDR2 is SMNVEV in the germline V gene (reference sequence). CDR3 length: 19 residues. The study ran its PCR with 60 Vbeta and 13 Jbeta primers. The method was immunoSEQ multiplex PCR; TCRdb's version includes in-frame clones alone and lacks a portion of them. The sample holds some 130,000 clones; 80% are singletons and the top ten take around 3%. Whole-study findings and limits: In vitro testing confirmed a few CMV-associated chains as specific for CMV antigens. TCR beta sequences numbering around 15,000 were associated with HLA alleles at 0.05 false discovery rate in a later analysis.

The sample was PBMCs. This sequence joins TRBV27 and TRBJ1-1; the D gene is possibly TRBD1 (6 bases). The clonotype originates from a male donor in good health and CMV-seronegative. The CDR3 spells CASSSRVGTGSLQGTEAFF. CDR3 sequence (DNA): TGTGCCAGCAGTTCCCGGGTTGGTACAGGTTCACTACAGGGCACTGAAGCTTTCTTT.